This TCR beta chain comes out of a study of shared clonotypes between healthy human individuals. Across the study: A couple of women and three men aged 18 to 49 served as donors. Whole-study findings and limits: Estimated clonotype richness was generally higher in naive than memory subsets.

Libraries were prepared by immunoSEQ multiplex PCR; TCRdb keeps only in-frame clonotypes and omits some of them. The repertoire holds hundreds of thousands of clones, with roughly 98% as singletons. As defined, naive CD8 cells were CD45RO-negative and positively selected for CCR7, with terminally differentiated effector memory CD45RA+ cells excluded. The table lists this clone with a count of one. Its antigen is as yet unknown. CDR1 is SEHNR and CDR2 is FQNEAQ in the germline V gene (reference sequence). CDR3 size: 15 residues. V lost 5 bases to trimming and J lost 5 bases; unmatched junction nucleotides: 6.

The TCR was taken from a man aged 25 to 40 in good health. The sequenced sample was naive CD8+ T cells sorted from blood. The V and J genes are TRBV7-9 and TRBJ2-3, with 11 bases matching TRBD2. CDR3 DNA sequence: TGTGCCAGCAGCCCGGGACTAGCGGATATAGATACGCAGTATTTT. Protein: CASSPGLADIDTQYF.